The clone carrying this TCR beta chain has just a few counts. Its antigen is not known. The source of the sample is a study of cytotoxic CD8 clonotypes in ibrutinib-treated CLL. Trimming removed 4 bases from V and 3 bases from J; junction bases left unmatched: 8. This CDR3 region has 16 residues. From germline, CDR1 is SGHDN and CDR2 FVKESK. The sequencing depth, 1 in 200,000 to 1 in 1 million T cells, was the target. Using immunoSEQ multiplex PCR, the repertoire was profiled, and TCRdb retains in-frame clones only, with some absent. The table includes roughly 56,000 clones, about 65% detected once. Study-level points and caveats: Pretreatment clonality was elevated relative to age-matched healthy donors and paralleled circulating CD8+ T-cell counts. Contraction or stability on treatment was seen for public clonotypes, which were uncommon. Sampling time points were not equivalent between sustained-remission and progressing patients.

This receptor was obtained from a human donor with chronic lymphocytic leukemia. The sequenced sample was PBMCs, obtained after 12 months of ibrutinib treatment. This chain joins TRBV14 and TRBJ2-2; 7 nucleotides agree with TRBD1. CDR3 bases: TGTGCCAGCAGCCTATGGGGGCAGGGGGACACCGGGGAGCTGTTTTTT. Translation gives CASSLWGQGDTGELFF.